The 13 T cell receptor beta chains below were found in one sample sequenced in a study of T cells after posttransplantation cyclophosphamide (TCRdb year 2016). Receptors were amplified or captured by the immunoSEQ multiplex PCR assay. In its TCRdb copy, this immuneACCESS table keeps in-frame sequences only and misses some clones. Where compared with another copy, unresolved V genes explain less than half of these, and the others have no known cause. Present in this sample are some 52,000 clones, about 86% of which were seen just once. 2.8% of the sample is held by the ten biggest clonotypes. The sequenced sample was PBMCs. The source of these receptors is a man aged 25-45 years with a blood cancer, CMV-positive, and with a related stem cell donor.

The rearrangement joins TRBV5-1 to TRBJ2-7, with a weak D call TRBD1 (5 bases). From germline, CDR1 is SGHRS and CDR2 YFSETQ. V lost 0 bases and J 5 bases, leaving 12 bases between the germline ends. The CDR3 length is 14 residues. The CDR3 loop reads CASSLAGQGDEQYF. The CDR3 DNA follows: TGCGCCAGCAGCTTGGCCGGGCAAGGGGACGAGCAGTACTTC.

The chain combines TRBV7-9 with TRBJ2-1, with unresolved D. This CDR3 is 13 amino acids long. CDR1 and CDR2 (germline): SEHNR, FQNEAQ (reference sequence). Trimming removed 2 bases from V and 5 bases from J, with 7 bases in between. Written as DNA, the CDR3 is TGTGCCAGCAGCTTACTAAACCACAATGAGCAGTTCTTC. Protein: CASSLLNHNEQFF.

The V gene is TRBV5-4, the J gene TRBJ2-1; TRBD1 matches at 11 bases. Germline V CDR1 and CDR2: SGHNT, YYREEE (reference sequence). J gave up 7 bases and V 3 bases, and 6 bases lay outside the gene matches. This CDR3 spans 15 amino acids. CDR3 DNA: TGTGCCAGCAGCTGGGGGACAGGGGGAGGGAATGAGCAGTTCTTC. This codes for CASSWGTGGGNEQFF. Full variable domain (remainder filled in from reference TRBV5-4 and TRBJ2-1): ETGVTQSPTHLIKTRGQQVTLRCSSQSGHNTVSWYQQALGQGPQFIFQYYREEENGRGNFPPRFSGLQFPNYSSELNVNALELDDSALYLCASSWGTGGGNEQFFGPGTRLTVL.

The chain links TRBV11-2 to TRBJ1-2; D not certain. The CDR3 sequence is 13 residues long. Looked up from germline, CDR1 is SGHAT and CDR2 is FQNNGV. The V gene lost 0 bases and the J gene lost 4 bases, with 6 bases spanning the gap. The CDR3 here is CASSLEGPYGYTF. CDR3 DNA: TGTGCCAGCAGCTTAGAGGGCCCCTATGGCTACACCTTC.

The chain joins TRBV7-6 to TRBJ2-1; TRBD1 matches at 9 bases. After removal of 0 bases from V and 9 bases from J, the junction contained 6 bases not matched to a gene. Germline V lookup: CDR1 SGHVS, CDR2 FNYEAQ. The CDR3 runs 15 residues. CDR3 loop: CASSLALQGAGEQFF. In DNA, the CDR3 is TGTGCCAGCAGCTTAGCCCTACAGGGGGCGGGTGAGCAGTTCTTC.

V usage is TRBV9 and J usage is TRBJ2-3, with 7 bases that match TRBD2. Germline CDR1 is SGDLS and CDR2 is YYNGEE. The junction had 6 bases not matched to a gene; V was cut back by 3 bases and J by 2 bases. CDR3 length: 15 amino acids. CDR3 loop: CASSGPSGLTDTQYF. In DNA form, the CDR3 reads TGTGCCAGCAGCGGACCTAGCGGACTCACAGATACGCAGTATTTT.

The V gene is TRBV6-5, the J gene TRBJ2-2; no firm D call. The CDR3 is 15 residues long. The V gene's germline CDR1 is MNHEY and CDR2 SVGAGI. V lost 6 bases to trimming and J lost 3 bases, with 14 bases between them. The CDR3 spells CASRFLDPDTGELFF. The CDR3 nucleotides read TGTGCCAGCAGATTCCTAGACCCGGACACCGGGGAGCTGTTTTTT.

This clone came up a few times. The chain carries TRBV7-2 and TRBJ2-7; 7 nucleotides match TRBD2. CDR3 length: 15 residues. Germline V gene data show CDR1 as SGHTA and CDR2 as FQGNSA. V trimming: 0 bases; J trimming: 4 bases; junction bases outside the gene matches: 6. DNA for the CDR3: TGTGCCAGCAGCTTAGCGGAGGGAGGGCCTTACGAGCAGTACTTC. Encoded protein: CASSLAEGGPYEQYF.

The V gene is TRBV5-1, the J gene TRBJ2-7, with TRBD2 matching 9 bases. Germline assignment: CDR1 SGHRS and CDR2 YFSETQ. J gave up 2 bases and V 7 bases, and 7 bases lay outside the gene matches. The CDR3 is 14 residues long. The CDR3 DNA follows: TGCGCCAGCCAGACTAGCGGAGGTGCCTACGAGCAGTACTTC. It encodes CASQTSGGAYEQYF. The full variable domain, with the rest looked up from reference TRBV5-1 and TRBJ2-7, is KAGVTQTPRYLIKTRGQQVTLSCSPISGHRSVSWYQQTPGQGLQFLFEYFSETQRNKGNFPGRFSGRQFSNSRSEMNVSTLELGDSALYLCASQTSGGAYEQYFGPGTRLTVT.

The chain recombines TRBV7-8 with TRBJ1-2, with 9 nucleotides matching TRBD1. The CDR3 consists of 15 residues. With V trimmed by 5 bases and J by 4 bases, 8 bases remained unmatched. Germline V gives CDR1 SGHVS, CDR2 FQNEAQ. CDR3 loop: CASSRARQGVYGYTF. In DNA, the CDR3 is TGTGCCAGCAGCCGAGCCCGACAGGGGGTCTATGGCTACACCTTC.

This rearrangement joins TRBV29-1 to TRBJ1-2, with D possibly TRBD1 on 6 matching bases. The CDR3 is 15 amino acids. V was pared by 0 bases and J by 1 base, with 12 bases between. Germline values: CDR1 SQVTM, CDR2 ANQGSEA. CDR3 loop: CSVEEPTGFNYGYTF. For the CDR3, the DNA is TGCAGCGTTGAAGAACCCACAGGGTTTAACTATGGCTACACCTTC.

The chain uses TRBV5-1 and TRBJ1-3, with 8 nucleotides matching TRBD1. The ends lost 3 bases at V and 4 bases at J; junction bases unmatched: 6. Per germline, CDR1 SGHRS and CDR2 YFSETQ. CDR3 size: 15 residues. As DNA, the CDR3 is TGCGCCAGCAGCTCACAGGGGGATCGGGGAAACACCATATATTTT. It translates to CASSSQGDRGNTIYF. The complete variable domain, with remaining parts taken from reference TRBV5-1 and TRBJ1-3, reads KAGVTQTPRYLIKTRGQQVTLSCSPISGHRSVSWYQQTPGQGLQFLFEYFSETQRNKGNFPGRFSGRQFSNSRSEMNVSTLELGDSALYLCASSSQGDRGNTIYFGEGSWLTVV.

The CDR3 DNA reads TGTGCCAGCTCACCCCGAGCCGAGGGGGCGGACACTGAAGCTTTCTTT. This encodes CASSPRAEGADTEAFF. The rearrangement joins TRBV18 to TRBJ1-1; TRBD1 agrees at 7 bases. There are 16 residues in the CDR3. V shed 3 bases, J shed 3 bases, and the junction held 10 bases outside the gene matches. In germline, CDR1 is KGHSH, CDR2 LQKENI.